The 15 T cell receptor beta chains below all came from one sample that was sequenced in a study of blood T cell repertoires in COVID-19. TCRdb keeps only in-frame clones here, not all; method: immunoSEQ multiplex PCR. This table holds about 59,000 clones, approximately 80% found once. The sample consisted of peripheral blood. These receptors came from an older man with acute or convalescent COVID-19.

CDR3 in amino acids: CASSLWELGSGNTIYF. The CDR3 region has the DNA TGTGCCAGCAGCTTATGGGAACTAGGCTCTGGAAACACCATATATTTT. The gene calls are TRBV7-2 and TRBJ1-3; D gene ambiguous. CDR1 and CDR2 from the germline V gene are SGHTA and FQGNSA. Trimming took off 2 bases at V and 0 bases at J, with 11 bases between the two ends. The CDR3 sequence is 16 residues long.

V is TRBV4-2 and J is TRBJ2-4, with TRBD1 matching over 9 bases. Germline values: CDR1 LGHNA, CDR2 YNFKEQ. The V gene end was trimmed by 4 bases and the J gene end by 5 bases; junction bases not matched to a gene: 18. The CDR3 loop spans 19 amino acids. The CDR3 bases are TGTGCCAGCAGCCGGTCCGCGACAGGGGGTGTCGGGGCGCAAAACATTCAGTACTTC. Its protein product is CASSRSATGGVGAQNIQYF.

This chain joins TRBV27 and TRBJ1-1, with D unclear. The CDR3 consists of 14 residues. The V end was cut by 2 bases, the J end by 2 bases, with 9 bases between. The germline gives CDR1 MNHEY, CDR2 SMNVEV (reference sequence). CDR3 in DNA: TGTGCCAGCAGTTTAACAGACCTTAACACTGAAGCTTTCTTT. Its protein is CASSLTDLNTEAFF.

The chain joins TRBV6-5 to TRBJ1-6; 7 bases agree with TRBD1. With V trimmed by 7 bases and J by 7 bases, 7 bases remained unmatched. Per germline, CDR1 MNHEY and CDR2 SVGAGI. CDR3 size: 14 residues. CDR3 amino acids: CASTLDRDNSPLHF. The CDR3, as DNA: TGTGCCAGCACCCTTGACAGGGACAATTCACCCCTCCACTTT.

The chain carries TRBV5-4 and TRBJ1-4, with 8 nucleotides matching TRBD1. The CDR3 has 15 amino acids. With V trimmed by 2 bases and J by 5 bases, 5 bases remained unmatched. Germline values: CDR1 SGHNT, CDR2 YYREEE (reference sequence). Here the CDR3 reads CASSLSQGENEKLFF. CDR3 bases: TGTGCCAGCAGCTTATCACAGGGGGAGAATGAAAAACTGTTTTTT.

The chain links TRBV15 to TRBJ2-6; 11 nucleotides agree with TRBD1. CDR1 and CDR2 from the germline V gene are LNHNV and YYDKDF (reference sequence). The trim removed 7 bases at V and 1 base at J, leaving 3 bases unmatched. The CDR3 spans 16 residues. The CDR3 here is CATNRDRGSGANVLTF. The CDR3 DNA reads TGTGCCACCAACAGGGACAGGGGGTCTGGGGCCAACGTCCTGACTTTC.

The rearrangement uses TRBV5-4 and TRBJ1-4; 8 bases are shared with TRBD1. The CDR3 sequence is 17 residues long. Germline V gene data show CDR1 as SGHNT and CDR2 as YYREEE (reference sequence). J was trimmed by 5 bases and V by 4 bases; bases with no gene match: 13. This CDR3 reads CASSPGAGGEGNEKLFF. CDR3 nucleotide sequence: TGTGCCAGCAGCCCCGGAGCAGGGGGCGAAGGAAATGAAAAACTGTTTTTT.

The rearrangement joins TRBV28 to TRBJ1-1, with 10 bases that match TRBD1. V dropped 5 bases and J dropped 4; count of bases not matched to a gene: 16. The germline V gene has CDR1 MDHEN and CDR2 SYDVKM. The CDR3 totals 18 residues. Here the CDR3 reads CASSTGTGEVVVGTEAFF. In nucleotides, the CDR3 is TGTGCCAGCAGTACCGGGACAGGGGAGGTGGTTGTCGGCACTGAAGCTTTCTTT. Variable domain in full (rest from reference TRBV28 and TRBJ1-1): DVKVTQSSRYLVKRTGEKVFLECVQDMDHENMFWYRQDPGLGLRLIYFSYDVKMKEKGDIPEGYSVSREKKERFSLILESASTNQTSMYLCASSTGTGEVVVGTEAFFGQGTRLTVV.

This chain uses TRBV9 with TRBJ2-7; 9 bases are shared with TRBD1. Germline V gene data show CDR1 as SGDLS and CDR2 as YYNGEE. This CDR3 is built from 15 residues. With 2 bases clipped from V and 3 bases from J, the junction kept 6 bases outside the gene matches. The CDR3: CASSVGPGQGYEQYF. CDR3 bases: TGTGCCAGCAGCGTCGGACCGGGACAGGGCTACGAGCAGTACTTC.

The J gene is TRBJ2-3, the V gene TRBV19; 12 nucleotides line up with TRBD2. The V gene end was trimmed by 5 bases and the J gene end by 4 bases; junction bases not matched to a gene: 7. Germline V gene data show CDR1 as LNHDA and CDR2 as SQIVND (reference sequence). The CDR3 sequence is 16 residues long. CDR3 sequence (DNA): TGTGCCAGTAGTCCCAGGCTAGCGGGAGGGGCAGATACGCAGTATTTT. As protein: CASSPRLAGGADTQYF.

This clone was counted only a few times. The genes are TRBV15 and TRBJ1-3; no firm D call. Trimming shortened V by 1 base and J by 3 bases, and 7 bases separated the two germline ends. There are 14 residues in the CDR3. Germline V gene sequence: CDR1 LNHNV, CDR2 YYDKDF (reference sequence). CDR3 DNA: TGTGCCACCAGCAGAGGAACAGATGGAAACACCATATATTTT. This gives the protein CATSRGTDGNTIYF.

There are a few counts of this clone. This chain links TRBV10-3 with TRBJ1-2; 7 nucleotides line up with TRBD1. This CDR3 is built from 11 residues. Germline V gives CDR1 ENHRY, CDR2 SYGVKD. The V segment lost 8 bases and the J segment 8 bases; nucleotides outside the gene matches: 5. In DNA form, the CDR3 reads TGTGCCATCTCCGGGACAGAAGGCTACACCTTC. Its translation: CAISGTEGYTF.

The chain carries TRBV9 and TRBJ1-1; D not certain. In germline, CDR1 is SGDLS, CDR2 YYNGEE. The germline V and J ends were trimmed by 8 bases and 1 base, with 12 bases remaining between them. CDR3 length: 13 amino acids. The CDR3 sequence: CASKPNWNTEAFF. In nucleotides, the CDR3 is TGTGCCAGTAAACCGAACTGGAACACTGAAGCTTTCTTT.

The genes are TRBV9 and TRBJ1-2, with 8 bases that match TRBD1. Germline-derived CDR1 and CDR2 are SGDLS and YYNGEE. This CDR3 has 14 amino acids. V lost 4 bases to trimming and J lost 7 bases; unmatched junction nucleotides: 9. Here the CDR3 reads CASSSRQGRGGYTF. For the CDR3, the DNA is TGTGCCAGCAGCAGCCGACAGGGGAGAGGTGGCTACACCTTC.

CDR3 bases: TGTGCCAGCAGTGACGGGGTATCGGGGGGTACAGCTTTCTTT. It is translated as CASSDGVSGGTAFF. The chain carries TRBV6-4 and TRBJ1-1; a possible D gene is TRBD1 (5 bases). The CDR3 has 14 amino acids. Trimming left V 2 bases short and J 10 bases short, with 17 bases between. Germline V CDR1 and CDR2: MRHNA, SNTAGT.